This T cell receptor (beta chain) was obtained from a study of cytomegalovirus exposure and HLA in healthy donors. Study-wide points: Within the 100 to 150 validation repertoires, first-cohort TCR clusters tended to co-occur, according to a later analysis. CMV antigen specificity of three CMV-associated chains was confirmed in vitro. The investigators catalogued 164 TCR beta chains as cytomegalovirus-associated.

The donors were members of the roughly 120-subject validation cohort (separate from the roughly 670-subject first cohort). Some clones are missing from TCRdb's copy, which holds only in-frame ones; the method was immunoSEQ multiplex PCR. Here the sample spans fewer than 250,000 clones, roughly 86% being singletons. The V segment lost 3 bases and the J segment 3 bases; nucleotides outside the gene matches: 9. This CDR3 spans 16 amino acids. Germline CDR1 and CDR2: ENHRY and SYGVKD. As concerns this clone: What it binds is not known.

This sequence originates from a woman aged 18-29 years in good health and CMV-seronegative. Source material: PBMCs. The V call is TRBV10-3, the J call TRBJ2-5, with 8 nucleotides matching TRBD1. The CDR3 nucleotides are TGTGCCATCAGTGATTCCGGGACAGGAGGTAAAGAGACCCAGTACTTC. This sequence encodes CAISDSGTGGKETQYF.